The entry below gives a single T cell receptor beta chain sequence along with its context. The sample belongs to a study of radiation and T cells in renal cell carcinoma. The protocol was immunoSEQ multiplex PCR, while the TCRdb copy is restricted to in-frame clones and leaves out a portion. This sample has approximately 15,000 clones, with around three fifths found just once. This CDR3 contains 12 residues. The ends were cut back, 4 bases at V and 8 bases at J, with 9 bases in the middle. The germline CDR1 and CDR2 sequences are SNHLY and FYNNEI. Treatment indicated: 15 Gy SBRT to primary tumor, nephrectomy 4 weeks later. Nephrectomy followed 15 Gy stereotactic body radiation by 4 weeks.

The rearrangement links TRBV2 to TRBJ2-1; weak D call: TRBD1 (6 bases). This TCR was sampled from a woman between 65 and 79 years old with renal cell carcinoma. The material sequenced was tumor tissue, taken from a patient whose treatment included radiotherapy and nephrectomy. The CDR3 nucleotides are TGTGCCAGCAGTGTTACAGGGCATGAGCAGTTCTTC. As protein: CASSVTGHEQFF.